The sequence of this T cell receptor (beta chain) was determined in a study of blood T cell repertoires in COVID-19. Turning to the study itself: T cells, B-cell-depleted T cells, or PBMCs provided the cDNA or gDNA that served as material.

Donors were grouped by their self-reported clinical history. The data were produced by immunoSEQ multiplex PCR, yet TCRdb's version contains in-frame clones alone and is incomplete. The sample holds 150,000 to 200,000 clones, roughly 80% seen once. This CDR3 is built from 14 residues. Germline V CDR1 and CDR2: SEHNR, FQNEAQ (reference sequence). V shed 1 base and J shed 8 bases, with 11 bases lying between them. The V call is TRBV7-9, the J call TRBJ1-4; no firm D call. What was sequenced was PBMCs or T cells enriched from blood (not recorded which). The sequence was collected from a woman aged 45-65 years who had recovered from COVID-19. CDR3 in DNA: TGTGCCAGCAGCTTAGGGCAGTATCCCGAAAAACTGTTTTTT. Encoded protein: CASSLGQYPEKLFF.